The 26 T cell receptor beta chains below were found in one sample sequenced in a study of blood T cell repertoires in COVID-19. Clones were read by immunoSEQ multiplex PCR, and TCRdb kept only the in-frame ones, dropping some. The table records some 100,000 clones, roughly 87% of them present only once. Sequenced material: peripheral blood. These receptors were collected from a woman between 55 and 75 years old with acute or convalescent COVID-19.

V is TRBV14 and J is TRBJ2-6; maybe TRBD2 (5 bases). The germline CDR1 and CDR2 sequences are SGHDN and FVKESK. This CDR3 has 15 residues. Trimming removed 4 bases at V and 2 bases at J, with 9 bases between. The CDR3 DNA sequence: TGTGCCAGCAGCCTCATCGGGGCTGGGGCCAACGTCCTGACTTTC. This encodes CASSLIGAGANVLTF.

The sample holds one count of this clone. This chain connects TRBV6-1 to TRBJ1-4; TRBD1 matches at 8 bases. There are 15 residues in the CDR3. V was pared by 5 bases and J by 5 bases, with 7 bases of the junction left unmatched. Germline CDR1 is MNHNS and CDR2 is SASEGT. The CDR3 region has the DNA TGTGCCAGCAGTTTCGGGACAGGAGGGAATGAAAAACTGTTTTTT. Amino acid sequence: CASSFGTGGNEKLFF.

Only a few counts were recorded for this clone. The chain carries TRBV7-9 and TRBJ2-7, with D possibly matching TRBD2 (6 bases). Trimming took 5 bases from V and 7 from J, leaving 12 bases between them. Germline V gene lookup returns CDR1 SEHNR and CDR2 FQNEAQ (reference sequence). The CDR3 length is 12 residues. In nucleotides, the CDR3 is TGTGCCAGCAGCGAGGGACTGAAGGAGCAGTACGTC. Its translation: CASSEGLKEQYV.

This rearrangement joins TRBV5-4 to TRBJ2-1; 12 nucleotides match TRBD2. The CDR3 spans 15 residues. Unmatched junction bases numbered 6, after V lost 4 bases and J lost 7 bases. In germline, CDR1 is SGHNT, CDR2 YYREEE (reference sequence). DNA of the CDR3: TGTGCCAGCAGCACACTAGCGGGAGGCCGGAATGAGCAGTTCTTC. Translated: CASSTLAGGRNEQFF. Full variable domain (rest looked up from reference TRBV5-4 and TRBJ2-1): ETGVTQSPTHLIKTRGQQVTLRCSSQSGHNTVSWYQQALGQGPQFIFQYYREEENGRGNFPPRFSGLQFPNYSSELNVNALELDDSALYLCASSTLAGGRNEQFFGPGTRLTVL.

This clone was seen a handful of times. V usage is TRBV28 and J usage is TRBJ1-2, with D possibly TRBD1 on 5 matching bases. The V gene lost 7 bases and the J gene lost 1 base, with 7 bases spanning the gap. The germline V gene has CDR1 MDHEN and CDR2 SYDVKM. This CDR3 has 12 amino acids. The CDR3 nucleotides read TGTGCCAGCACCGACAGTAACTATGGCTACACCTTC. Amino acid sequence: CASTDSNYGYTF.

The gene calls are TRBV3-1 (or the pseudogene TRBV3-2) and TRBJ2-5; maybe TRBD1 (6 bases). The germline CDR1 and CDR2 sequences are LGHDT and YNNKEL (reference sequence). This CDR3 contains 13 residues. Trimming cost V 4 bases and J 4 bases, with 10 bases left between them. The CDR3: CASSRQGLETQYF. DNA for the CDR3: TGTGCCAGCAGCCGCCAGGGGTTAGAGACCCAGTACTTC.

The V gene is TRBV21-1, the J gene TRBJ1-5; TRBD1, the table's D call, lacks a check against the DNA. TRBV21-1 is an annotated pseudogene. The CDR3 is made up of 17 amino acids. The CDR3 nucleotides read TGTGCCAGCAGCAAAGCGGGTAGGGGGAGCCCCAATCAGCCCCAGCATTTT. It specifies CASSKAGRGSPNQPQHF.

The chain employs TRBV7-9 and TRBJ1-1; the D is unclear. There are 15 residues in the CDR3. Germline CDR1 is SEHNR and CDR2 is FQNEAQ (reference sequence). The germline V and J ends were trimmed by 1 base and 4 bases, with 13 bases remaining between them. CDR3 sequence (DNA): TGTGCCAGCAGCTTAGGGGGAGGAGGTGCCACTGAAGCTTTCTTT. It encodes CASSLGGGGATEAFF.

The rearrangement uses TRBV27 and TRBJ2-2; 8 bases align to TRBD2. The CDR3 extends over 15 amino acids. Trimming cost V 8 bases and J 7 bases; bases outside gene matches: 12. The germline V gene has CDR1 MNHEY and CDR2 SMNVEV (reference sequence). CDR3 in amino acids: CASAGVAGLGGELFF. The CDR3 DNA reads TGTGCCAGCGCCGGGGTAGCGGGACTGGGCGGGGAGCTGTTTTTT.

V gene TRBV23-1 combines with J gene TRBJ1-2, with 8 bases matching TRBD1. TRBV23-1 is annotated as an ORF whose role is uncertain. The length of the CDR3 is 13 residues. The trim removed 0 bases at V and 14 bases at J, leaving 8 bases unmatched. CDR3 DNA sequence: TGCGCCAGCAGTCAATCGTCCAGGGGGCGAGGAACCTTC. Translating gives CASSQSSRGRGTF.

The gene calls are TRBV6-2 or TRBV6-3 and TRBJ2-3; TRBD1 might be the D (5 bases). Trimming left V 5 bases short and J 3 bases short, with 15 bases between. CDR3 size: 15 residues. Germline V gene sequence: CDR1 MNHEY, CDR2 SVGEGT. CDR3 coding DNA: TGTGCCAGCAGTCAGGGCCGCTTGGGGACAGATACGCAGTATTTT. Translation gives CASSQGRLGTDTQYF.

CDR3 in DNA: TGTGCCAGCAGTTTATGGGGGACAGACTCAGAGACCCAGTACTTC. It yields the protein CASSLWGTDSETQYF. The genes are TRBV28 and TRBJ2-5; TRBD1 agrees at 7 bases. This CDR3 has 15 residues. Germline V CDR1 and CDR2: MDHEN, SYDVKM. Trimming cost V 0 bases and J 4 bases; bases outside gene matches: 5.

The chain couples TRBV2 to TRBJ2-5; maybe TRBD1 (6 bases). Trimming removed 6 bases from V and 0 bases from J, with 11 bases in between. The CDR3 has 14 amino acids. Germline lookup yields CDR1 SNHLY and CDR2 FYNNEI. The chain's CDR3 is CASSPDRYQETQYF. DNA of the CDR3: TGTGCCAGCAGCCCGGACAGATACCAAGAGACCCAGTACTTC.

J is TRBJ2-3 and V is TRBV2; 12 positions agree with TRBD1. CDR1 is SNHLY, CDR2 FYNNEI, per germline. V gave up 6 bases and J gave up 5 bases; unmatched junction bases: 9. This CDR3 comprises 16 residues. The CDR3 reads CASSPGTGGLKDTQYF. The CDR3, as DNA: TGTGCCAGCAGCCCGGGGACAGGGGGCTTAAAAGATACGCAGTATTTT.

This rearrangement joins TRBV5-1 to TRBJ2-1; possible D gene TRBD2, 6 bases. The CDR3 is 16 residues long. The V end was cut by 3 bases, the J end by 0 bases, with 13 bases between. Germline values: CDR1 SGHRS, CDR2 YFSETQ. CDR3 bases: TGCGCCAGCAGCTCTGTAGCGGACCCCTCCTACAATGAGCAGTTCTTC. This codes for CASSSVADPSYNEQFF.

This chain uses TRBV27 with TRBJ2-7, with 8 bases matching TRBD1. Germline V gene lookup returns CDR1 MNHEY and CDR2 SMNVEV (reference sequence). The CDR3 has 16 amino acids. V shed 6 bases and J 0 bases; nucleotides not matched to a gene: 10. The CDR3 spells CASSSLGQGSSYEQYF. DNA of the CDR3: TGTGCCAGCAGCTCGCTCGGACAGGGCAGCTCCTACGAGCAGTACTTC.

CDR3 sequence: CASSPVGQGPGTQYF. The CDR3 region has the DNA TGTGCCAGCTCACCAGTGGGACAGGGGCCTGGGACCCAGTACTTC. The chain has TRBV18 and TRBJ2-5, with TRBD1 matching 10 bases. The CDR3 has 15 residues. J lost 7 bases, V lost 2 bases, and 7 bases had no gene match. Germline CDR1 and CDR2: KGHSH and LQKENI. The variable domain in full, completed from reference TRBV18 and TRBJ2-5, reads NAGVMQNPRHLVRRRGQEARLRCSPMKGHSHVYWYRQLPEEGLKFMVYLQKENIIDESGMPKERFSAEFPKEGPSILRIQQVVRGDSAAYFCASSPVGQGPGTQYFGPGTRLLVL.

This clone was counted once. The V gene is TRBV7-2, the J gene TRBJ1-1; D not certain. Germline values: CDR1 SGHTA, CDR2 FQGNSA. The V end was cut by 0 bases, the J end by 10 bases, with 6 bases between. The CDR3 length is 11 residues. The DNA of the CDR3 is TGTGCCAGCAGCTTAGCTTCGGTAGCTTTCTTT. Translated: CASSLASVAFF.

J is TRBJ1-5 and V is TRBV15, with D perhaps matching TRBD1 (5 bases). The CDR3 runs 16 residues. Trimming stripped 0 bases from V and 1 base from J, with 10 bases between. In germline, CDR1 is LNHNV, CDR2 YYDKDF (reference sequence). CDR3 nucleotide sequence: TGTGCCACCAGCAGAGATCTCAGGGCGAGCAATCAGCCCCAGCATTTT. It codes for CATSRDLRASNQPQHF.

The rearrangement joins TRBV28 to TRBJ1-1; D is possibly TRBD1 (6 bases). The CDR3 is 13 residues long. Germline lookup yields CDR1 MDHEN and CDR2 SYDVKM. Deletions cut 2 bases from V and 3 bases from J, with 7 bases between. The CDR3 is CASSLAGDTEAFF. In nucleotides, the CDR3 is TGTGCCAGCAGTTTAGCAGGGGACACTGAAGCTTTCTTT.

The chain carries TRBV9 and TRBJ1-3; tentatively, D is TRBD1 (5 bases). Per germline, CDR1 SGDLS and CDR2 YYNGEE. Trimming took 4 bases from V and 0 from J, leaving 8 bases between them. The CDR3 consists of 14 residues. CDR3 DNA: TGTGCCAGCAGCCTCAGGGACTCTGGAAACACCATATATTTT. Protein sequence: CASSLRDSGNTIYF. The complete variable domain, with remaining parts taken from reference TRBV9 and TRBJ1-3, reads DSGVTQTPKHLITATGQRVTLRCSPRSGDLSVYWYQQSLDQGLQFLIQYYNGEERAKGNILERFSAQQFPDLHSELNLSSLELGDSALYFCASSLRDSGNTIYFGEGSWLTVV.

This rearrangement joins TRBV6-5 to TRBJ2-7; 7 bases match TRBD2. Unmatched junction bases numbered 5, after V lost 8 bases and J lost 1 base. Per germline, CDR1 MNHEY and CDR2 SVGAGI. This CDR3 region has 13 residues. The CDR3 sequence is CASGTSASYEQYV. The CDR3 nucleotides are TGTGCCAGCGGTACTAGCGCTTCCTACGAGCAGTACGTC.

The rearrangement uses TRBV10-3 and TRBJ1-2, with D tentatively TRBD1 (6 bases). The V gene lost 7 bases and the J gene lost 2 bases, with 17 bases spanning the gap. The CDR3 loop spans 15 amino acids. Germline V lookup: CDR1 ENHRY, CDR2 SYGVKD. The CDR3 sequence: CAITGGDRNNYGYTF. The CDR3 bases are TGTGCCATCACGGGAGGAGACAGGAACAACTATGGCTACACCTTC.

This chain uses TRBV5-1 with TRBJ2-7, with 7 bases fitting TRBD2. This CDR3 has 15 residues. V was pared by 0 bases and J by 0 bases, with 3 bases of the junction left unmatched. Germline V gene lookup returns CDR1 SGHRS and CDR2 YFSETQ. This chain's CDR3 is CASSLGGGSSYEQYF. The CDR3 nucleotides are TGCGCCAGCAGCTTGGGGGGAGGGAGCTCCTACGAGCAGTACTTC.

The chain couples TRBV5-4 to TRBJ2-7, with D maybe TRBD1 (5 bases). There are 14 residues in the CDR3. Trimming pared 0 bases from V and 5 bases from J, leaving 12 bases between. The V gene's germline CDR1 is SGHNT and CDR2 YYREEE (reference sequence). CDR3 loop: CASSLVQGSHEQYF. The CDR3 DNA is TGTGCCAGCAGCTTGGTGCAGGGATCCCACGAGCAGTACTTC. Full variable domain (remainder filled in from reference TRBV5-4 and TRBJ2-7): ETGVTQSPTHLIKTRGQQVTLRCSSQSGHNTVSWYQQALGQGPQFIFQYYREEENGRGNFPPRFSGLQFPNYSSELNVNALELDDSALYLCASSLVQGSHEQYFGPGTRLTVT.

This clone was detected a few times. The rearrangement joins TRBV27 to TRBJ1-2, with 10 bases lining up with TRBD1. The CDR3 contains 17 residues. Losses at the gene ends were 3 bases for V and 4 bases for J; bases not matched to a gene: 11. The V gene's germline CDR1 is MNHEY and CDR2 SMNVEV (reference sequence). Here the CDR3 reads CASSFWGQGRGFYGYTF. For the CDR3, the DNA is TGTGCCAGCAGTTTTTGGGGACAGGGGCGAGGTTTCTATGGCTACACCTTC.